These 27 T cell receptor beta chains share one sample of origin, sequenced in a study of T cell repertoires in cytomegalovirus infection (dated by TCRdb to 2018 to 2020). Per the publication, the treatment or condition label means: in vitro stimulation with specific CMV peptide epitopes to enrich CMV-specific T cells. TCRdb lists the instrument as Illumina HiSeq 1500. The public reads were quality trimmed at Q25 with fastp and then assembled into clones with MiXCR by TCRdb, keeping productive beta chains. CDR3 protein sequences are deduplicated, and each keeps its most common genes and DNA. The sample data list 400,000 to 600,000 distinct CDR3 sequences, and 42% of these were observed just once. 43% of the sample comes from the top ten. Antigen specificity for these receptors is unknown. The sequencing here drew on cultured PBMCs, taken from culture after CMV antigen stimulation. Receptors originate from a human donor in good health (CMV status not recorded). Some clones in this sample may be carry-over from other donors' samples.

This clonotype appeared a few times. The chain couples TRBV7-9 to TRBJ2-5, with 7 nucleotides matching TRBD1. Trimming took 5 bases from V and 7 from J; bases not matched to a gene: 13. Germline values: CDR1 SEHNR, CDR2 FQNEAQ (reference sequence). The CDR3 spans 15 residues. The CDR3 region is CASSPRGGPLGTQYF. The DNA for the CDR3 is TGTGCCAGCAGCCCCAGAGGGGGCCCTTTGGGGACCCAGTACTTC.

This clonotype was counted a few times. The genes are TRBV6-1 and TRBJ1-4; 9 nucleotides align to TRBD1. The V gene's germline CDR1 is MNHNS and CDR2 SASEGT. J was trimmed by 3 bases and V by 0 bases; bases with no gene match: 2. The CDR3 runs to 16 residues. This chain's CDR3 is CASSEAYRGPNEKLFF. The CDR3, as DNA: TGTGCCAGCAGTGAAGCCTACAGGGGGCCTAATGAAAAACTGTTTTTT.

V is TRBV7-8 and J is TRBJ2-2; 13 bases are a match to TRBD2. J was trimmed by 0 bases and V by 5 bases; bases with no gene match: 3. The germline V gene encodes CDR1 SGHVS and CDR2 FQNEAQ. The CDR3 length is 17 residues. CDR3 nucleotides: TGTGCCAGCAGCCGGGGACTAGCGGGGCCGAACACCGGGGAGCTGTTTTTT. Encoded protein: CASSRGLAGPNTGELFF.

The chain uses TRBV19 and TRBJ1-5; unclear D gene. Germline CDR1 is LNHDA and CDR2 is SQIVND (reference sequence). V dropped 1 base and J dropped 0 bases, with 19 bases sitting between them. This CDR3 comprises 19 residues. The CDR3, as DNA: TGTGCCAGTAGTATAGTTTTAGGAGCTCGCAGGTATAGCAATCAGCCCCAGCATTTT. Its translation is CASSIVLGARRYSNQPQHF.

The CDR3 DNA is TGTGCCAGCAGTCCGGGACAGCAACTTTCAGAGACCCAGTACTTC. As protein: CASSPGQQLSETQYF. The rearrangement uses TRBV27 and TRBJ2-5; 7 bases are a match to TRBD1. The CDR3 sequence is 15 residues long. Germline assignment: CDR1 MNHEY and CDR2 SMNVEV (reference sequence). J gave up 4 bases and V 5 bases, and 10 bases lay outside the gene matches.

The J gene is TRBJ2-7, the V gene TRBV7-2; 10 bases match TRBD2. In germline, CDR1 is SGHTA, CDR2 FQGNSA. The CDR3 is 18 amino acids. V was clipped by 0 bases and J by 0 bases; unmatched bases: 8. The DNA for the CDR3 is TGTGCCAGCAGCTTAGCCTCCCCTACTAGCGGGGCCTCCTACGAGCAGTACTTC. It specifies CASSLASPTSGASYEQYF.

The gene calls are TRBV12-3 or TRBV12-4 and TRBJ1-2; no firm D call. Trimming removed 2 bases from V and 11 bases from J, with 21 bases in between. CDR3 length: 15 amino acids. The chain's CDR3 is CASSLSSDQQSSYTF. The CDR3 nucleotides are TGTGCCAGCAGTTTAAGTTCGGACCAGCAGTCGAGTTACACCTTC.

DNA of the CDR3: TGTGCCAGCAGCTCCGGGTCACGGGCCGGCGGCATTCAGTACTTC. This translates into CASSSGSRAGGIQYF. The chain carries TRBV7-6 and TRBJ2-4; unclear D gene. The ends were cut back, 4 bases at V and 9 bases at J, with 19 bases in the middle. The CDR3 is made up of 15 amino acids. Germline-derived CDR1 and CDR2 are SGHVS and FNYEAQ.

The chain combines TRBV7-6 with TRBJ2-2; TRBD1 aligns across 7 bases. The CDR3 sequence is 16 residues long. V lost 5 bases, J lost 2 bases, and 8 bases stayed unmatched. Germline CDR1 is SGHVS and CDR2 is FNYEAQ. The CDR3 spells CASSQHRDSNTGELFF. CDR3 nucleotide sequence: TGTGCCAGCAGCCAACACCGGGACAGTAACACCGGGGAGCTGTTTTTT.

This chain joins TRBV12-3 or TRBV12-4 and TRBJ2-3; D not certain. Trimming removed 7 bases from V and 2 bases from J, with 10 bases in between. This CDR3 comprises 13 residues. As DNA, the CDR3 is TGTGCCAGCAACTTAGGCTTCACAGATACGCAGTATTTT. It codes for CASNLGFTDTQYF.

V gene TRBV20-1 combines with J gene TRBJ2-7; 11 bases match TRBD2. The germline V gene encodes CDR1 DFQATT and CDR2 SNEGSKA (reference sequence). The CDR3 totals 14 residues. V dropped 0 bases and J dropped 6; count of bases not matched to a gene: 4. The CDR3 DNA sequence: TGCAGTGCTAGAGATAGCGGGAGGGCCGCCGAGCAGTACTTC. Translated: CSARDSGRAAEQYF.

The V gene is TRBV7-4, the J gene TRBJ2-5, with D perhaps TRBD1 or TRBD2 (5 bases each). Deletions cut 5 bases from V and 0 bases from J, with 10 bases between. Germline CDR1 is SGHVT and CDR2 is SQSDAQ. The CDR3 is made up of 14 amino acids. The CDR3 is CASSPWGHQETQYF. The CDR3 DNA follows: TGTGCCAGCAGCCCGTGGGGACACCAAGAGACCCAGTACTTC.

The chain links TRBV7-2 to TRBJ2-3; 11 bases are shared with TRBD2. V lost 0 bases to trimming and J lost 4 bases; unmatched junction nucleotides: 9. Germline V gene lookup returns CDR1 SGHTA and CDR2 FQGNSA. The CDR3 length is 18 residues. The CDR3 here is CASSLARLAGLRSDTQYF. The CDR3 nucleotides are TGTGCCAGCAGCTTAGCCAGACTAGCGGGGTTACGCTCAGATACGCAGTATTTT.

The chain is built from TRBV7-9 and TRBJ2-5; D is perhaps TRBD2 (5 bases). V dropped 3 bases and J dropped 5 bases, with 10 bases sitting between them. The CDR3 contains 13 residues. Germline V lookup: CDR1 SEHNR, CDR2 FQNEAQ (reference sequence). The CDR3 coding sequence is TGTGCCAGCAGCTTTGATTCGGGGGAGACCCAGTACTTC. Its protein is CASSFDSGETQYF.

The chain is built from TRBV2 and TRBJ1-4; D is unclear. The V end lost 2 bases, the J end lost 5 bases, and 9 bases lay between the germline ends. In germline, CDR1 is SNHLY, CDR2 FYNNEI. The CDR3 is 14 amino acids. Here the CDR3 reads CASSERPENEKLFF. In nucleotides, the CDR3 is TGTGCCAGCAGTGAAAGGCCGGAGAATGAAAAACTGTTTTTT.

CDR3 sequence reads: CASRGDRANYGYTF. The CDR3, as DNA: TGTGCCAGCAGGGGGGACAGGGCCAACTATGGCTACACCTTC. The chain uses TRBV2 and TRBJ1-2; 9 positions agree with TRBD1. Trimming removed 6 bases from V and 2 bases from J; junction bases left unmatched: 4. Looked up from germline, CDR1 is SNHLY and CDR2 is FYNNEI. The CDR3 sequence is 14 residues long. Combining the CDR3 with reference TRBV2 and TRBJ1-2 gives the whole variable domain EPEVTQTPSHQVTQMGQEVILRCVPISNHLYFYWYRQILGQKVEFLVSFYNNEISEKSEIFDDQFSVERPDGSNFTLKIRSTKLEDSAMYFCASRGDRANYGYTFGSGTRLTVV.

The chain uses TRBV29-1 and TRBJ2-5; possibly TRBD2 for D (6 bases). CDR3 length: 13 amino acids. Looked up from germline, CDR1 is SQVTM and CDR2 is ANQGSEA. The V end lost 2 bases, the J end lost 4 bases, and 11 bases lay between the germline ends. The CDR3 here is CSVEPRETETQYF. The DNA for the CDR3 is TGCAGCGTTGAACCCCGGGAGACAGAGACCCAGTACTTC.

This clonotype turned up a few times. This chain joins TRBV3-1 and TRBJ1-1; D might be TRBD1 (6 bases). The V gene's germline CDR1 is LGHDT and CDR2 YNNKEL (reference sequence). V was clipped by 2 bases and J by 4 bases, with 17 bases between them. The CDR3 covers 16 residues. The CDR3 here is CASSQRWGGGRTEAFF. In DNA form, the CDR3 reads TGTGCCAGCAGCCAAAGGTGGGGGGGCGGTCGCACTGAAGCTTTCTTT. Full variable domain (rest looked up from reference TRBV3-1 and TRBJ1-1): DTAVSQTPKYLVTQMGNDKSIKCEQNLGHDTMYWYKQDSKKFLKIMFSYNNKELIINETVPNRFSPKSPDKAHLNLHINSLELGDSAVYFCASSQRWGGGRTEAFFGQGTRLTVV.

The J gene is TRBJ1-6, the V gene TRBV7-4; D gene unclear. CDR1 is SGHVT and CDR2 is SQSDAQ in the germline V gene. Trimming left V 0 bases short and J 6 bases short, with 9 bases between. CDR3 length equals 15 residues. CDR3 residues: CASSLADPSNSPLHF. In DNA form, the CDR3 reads TGTGCCAGCAGCTTAGCCGACCCAAGTAATTCACCCCTCCACTTT. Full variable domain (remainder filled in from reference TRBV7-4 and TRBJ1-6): GAGVSQSPRYKVAKRGRDVALRCDSISGHVTLYWYRQTLGQGSEVLTYSQSDAQRDKSGRPSGRFSAERPERSVSTLKIQRTEQGDSAVYLCASSLADPSNSPLHFGNGTRLTVT.

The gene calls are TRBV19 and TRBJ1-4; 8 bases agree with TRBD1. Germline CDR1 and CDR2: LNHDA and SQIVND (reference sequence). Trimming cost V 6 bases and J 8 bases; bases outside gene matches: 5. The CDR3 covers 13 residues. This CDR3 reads CASSLTGDEKLFF. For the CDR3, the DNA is TGTGCCAGTAGCCTGACAGGGGACGAAAAACTGTTTTTT.

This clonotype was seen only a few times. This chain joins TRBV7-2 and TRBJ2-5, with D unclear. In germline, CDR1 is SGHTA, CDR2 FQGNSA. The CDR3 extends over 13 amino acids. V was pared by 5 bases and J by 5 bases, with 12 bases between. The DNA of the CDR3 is TGTGCCAGCAGCCTAGGAGCGTATGAGACCCAGTACTTC. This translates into CASSLGAYETQYF.

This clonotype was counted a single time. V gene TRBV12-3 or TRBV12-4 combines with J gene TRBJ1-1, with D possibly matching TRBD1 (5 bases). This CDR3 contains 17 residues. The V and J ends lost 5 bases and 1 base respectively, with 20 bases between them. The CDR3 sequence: CASSLKHKGRSNTEAFF. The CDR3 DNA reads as TGTGCCAGCAGTCTCAAACACAAGGGACGTTCGAACACTGAAGCTTTCTTT.

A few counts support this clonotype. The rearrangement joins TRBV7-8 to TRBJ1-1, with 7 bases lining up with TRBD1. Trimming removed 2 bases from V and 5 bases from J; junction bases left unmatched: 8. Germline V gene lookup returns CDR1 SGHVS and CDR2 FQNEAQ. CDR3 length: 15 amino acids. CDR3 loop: CASSLFQGDLTEAFF. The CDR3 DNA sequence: TGTGCCAGCAGCTTATTCCAGGGGGATTTGACTGAAGCTTTCTTT.

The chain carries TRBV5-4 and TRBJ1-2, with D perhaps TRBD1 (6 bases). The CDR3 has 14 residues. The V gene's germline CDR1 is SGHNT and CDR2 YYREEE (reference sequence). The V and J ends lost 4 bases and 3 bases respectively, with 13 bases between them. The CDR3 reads CASSPRSGDYGYTF. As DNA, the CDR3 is TGTGCCAGCAGCCCCAGATCAGGGGACTATGGCTACACCTTC.

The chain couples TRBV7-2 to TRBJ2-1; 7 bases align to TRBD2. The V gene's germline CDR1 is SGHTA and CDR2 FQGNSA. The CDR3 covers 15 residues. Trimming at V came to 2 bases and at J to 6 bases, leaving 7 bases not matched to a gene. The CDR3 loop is CASSLMRLATNEQFF. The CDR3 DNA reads TGTGCCAGCAGCTTAATGAGACTAGCAACCAATGAGCAGTTCTTC. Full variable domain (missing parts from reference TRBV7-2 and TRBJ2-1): GAGVSQSPSNKVTEKGKDVELRCDPISGHTALYWYRQSLGQGLEFLIYFQGNSAPDKSGLPSDRFSAERTGGSVSTLTIQRTQQEDSAVYLCASSLMRLATNEQFFGPGTRLTVL.

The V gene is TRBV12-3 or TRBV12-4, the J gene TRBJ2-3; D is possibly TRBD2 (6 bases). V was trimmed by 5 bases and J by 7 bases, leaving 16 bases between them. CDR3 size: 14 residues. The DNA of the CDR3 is TGTGCCAGCAGTCGAGCGGGCGGGATAAATACGCAGTATTTT. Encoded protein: CASSRAGGINTQYF.

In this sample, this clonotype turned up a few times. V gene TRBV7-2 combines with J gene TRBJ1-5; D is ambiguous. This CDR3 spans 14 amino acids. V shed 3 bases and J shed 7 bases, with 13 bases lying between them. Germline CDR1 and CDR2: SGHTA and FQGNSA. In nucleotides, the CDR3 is TGTGCCAGCAGCTTTGGGGTTTCGGTCCAGCCCCAGCATTTT. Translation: CASSFGVSVQPQHF.